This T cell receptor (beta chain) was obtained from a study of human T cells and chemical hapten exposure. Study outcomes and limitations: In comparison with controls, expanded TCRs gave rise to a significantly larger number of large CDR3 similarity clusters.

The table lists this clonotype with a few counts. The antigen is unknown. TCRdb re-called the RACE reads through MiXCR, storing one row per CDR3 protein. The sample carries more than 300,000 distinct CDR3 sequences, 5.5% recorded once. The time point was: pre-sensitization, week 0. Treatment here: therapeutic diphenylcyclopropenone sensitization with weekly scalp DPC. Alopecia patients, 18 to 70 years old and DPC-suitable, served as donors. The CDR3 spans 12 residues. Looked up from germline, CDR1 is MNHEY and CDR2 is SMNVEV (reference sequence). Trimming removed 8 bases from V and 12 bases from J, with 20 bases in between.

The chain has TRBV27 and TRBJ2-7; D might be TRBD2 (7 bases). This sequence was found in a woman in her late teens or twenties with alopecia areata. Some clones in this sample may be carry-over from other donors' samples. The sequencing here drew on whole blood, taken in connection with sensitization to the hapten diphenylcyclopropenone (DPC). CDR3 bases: TGTGCCAGCGCGCCGTCGGGGGGCAAGTGGTACTTC. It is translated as CASAPSGGKWYF.